The next 11 T cell receptor beta chains were all read from a single sample in a study of OX40 agonist ivuxolimab in advanced cancers. The method was immunoSEQ multiplex PCR; TCRdb's version includes in-frame clones alone and lacks a portion of them. The sample yields some 100,000 clones, roughly 90% seen once. The sequencing used CD4+ or CD8+ T cells sorted from blood, collected in a trial of the OX40 agonist ivuxolimab. The receptor source for this set is an adult with an advanced solid tumor such as melanoma, head and neck, liver or kidney cancer.

The chain is built from TRBV13 and TRBJ1-5; 8 bases align to TRBD1. Germline V gives CDR1 PRHDT, CDR2 FYEKMQ (reference sequence). J was trimmed by 2 bases and V by 4 bases; bases with no gene match: 7. The CDR3 contains 16 residues. CDR3 sequence (DNA): TGTGCCAGCAGCTCCCGACAGGGGCGAGGCAATCAGCCCCAGCATTTT. Protein: CASSSRQGRGNQPQHF.

The rearrangement links TRBV19 to TRBJ1-3; D might be TRBD1 (5 bases). V shed 3 bases and J shed 7 bases, with 10 bases lying between them. Germline assignment: CDR1 LNHDA and CDR2 SQIVND (reference sequence). The length of the CDR3 is 13 residues. The DNA of the CDR3 is TGTGCCAGTAGTATGGAGGGGCGGAACACCATATATTTT. Residues: CASSMEGRNTIYF. Supplemented by reference TRBV19 and TRBJ1-3, the full variable domain reads DGGITQSPKYLFRKEGQNVTLSCEQNLNHDAMYWYRQDPGQGLRLIYYSQIVNDFQKGDIAEGYSVSREKKESFPLTVTSAQKNPTAFYLCASSMEGRNTIYFGEGSWLTVV.

The J gene is TRBJ1-2, the V gene TRBV27; D remains unclear. V gave up 5 bases and J gave up 8 bases, with 15 bases separating them. The CDR3 contains 13 residues. From germline, CDR1 is MNHEY and CDR2 SMNVEV (reference sequence). CDR3 loop: CASSPAYSEGYTF. CDR3 DNA sequence: TGTGCCAGCAGTCCAGCCTACTCCGAGGGCTACACCTTC.

The chain has TRBV6-6 and TRBJ1-3; D possibly corresponds to TRBD1 (5 bases). V was clipped by 4 bases and J by 0 bases, with 10 bases between them. The CDR3 covers 15 residues. Germline assignment: CDR1 MNHNY and CDR2 SVGAGI (reference sequence). CDR3 bases: TGTGCCAGCAGTTCCAGGGCGACCTCTGGAAACACCATATATTTT. Encoded protein: CASSSRATSGNTIYF.

This chain joins TRBV25-1 and TRBJ2-1; D not resolved. V lost 5 bases, J lost 0 bases, and 11 bases lay in between. Looked up from germline, CDR1 is MGHDK and CDR2 is SYGVNS. This CDR3 has 15 residues. The CDR3 DNA follows: TGTGCCAGCAGTTGGGGTTCAGACTCCTACAATGAGCAGTTCTTC. Protein sequence: CASSWGSDSYNEQFF.

The V gene is TRBV15, the J gene TRBJ1-1; D not resolved. The CDR3 spans 13 residues. The germline gives CDR1 LNHNV, CDR2 YYDKDF (reference sequence). V lost 3 bases to trimming and J lost 3 bases, with 8 bases between them. CDR3 amino acids: CATSRLGDTEAFF. The CDR3 nucleotides are TGTGCCACCAGCAGGCTGGGAGACACTGAAGCTTTCTTT.

The CDR3 coding sequence is TGTGCCAGCTCCCCAGGACAGGGCGATGAGCAGTTCTTC. Translating gives CASSPGQGDEQFF. The rearrangement uses TRBV18 and TRBJ2-1, with 8 bases identical to TRBD1. CDR1 and CDR2 from the germline V gene are KGHSH and LQKENI. With 6 bases clipped from V and 8 bases from J, the junction kept 6 bases outside the gene matches. This CDR3 is 13 amino acids long.

The chain couples TRBV6-5 to TRBJ2-1; D unclear. The germline V gene encodes CDR1 MNHEY and CDR2 SVGAGI. Trimming removed 6 bases from V and 7 bases from J, with 16 bases in between. This CDR3 contains 14 residues. The CDR3 spells CASSPAGFGNEQFF. The CDR3 DNA follows: TGTGCCAGCAGCCCGGCCGGGTTTGGGAATGAGCAGTTCTTC.

The chain is built from TRBV28 and TRBJ2-1; no clear D. Germline V gene data show CDR1 as MDHEN and CDR2 as SYDVKM. The CDR3 spans 15 residues. V lost 3 bases and J lost 2, with 11 bases in between. The CDR3 bases are TGTGCCAGCAGTTTTGGTGGTCAGGCCTACAATGAGCAGTTCTTC. It specifies CASSFGGQAYNEQFF.

The chain has TRBV5-4 and TRBJ2-7, with 9 bases lining up with TRBD1. CDR1 SGHNT and CDR2 YYREEE come from the germline V gene (reference sequence). This CDR3 spans 15 amino acids. The junction had 10 bases not matched to a gene; V was cut back by 5 bases and J by 4 bases. The CDR3 protein is CASRIFGQGRYEQYF. Here the CDR3 DNA reads TGTGCCAGCAGGATCTTTGGACAGGGGAGATACGAGCAGTACTTC.

CDR3 sequence (DNA): TGTGCCAGCAGTTACTCAGGTATCAGCAATCAGCCCCAGCATTTT. Amino acid sequence: CASSYSGISNQPQHF. The rearrangement joins TRBV6-6 to TRBJ1-5; D unclear. The V end was cut by 0 bases, the J end by 1 base, with 7 bases between. Germline-derived CDR1 and CDR2 are MNHNY and SVGAGI (reference sequence). There are 15 residues in the CDR3.